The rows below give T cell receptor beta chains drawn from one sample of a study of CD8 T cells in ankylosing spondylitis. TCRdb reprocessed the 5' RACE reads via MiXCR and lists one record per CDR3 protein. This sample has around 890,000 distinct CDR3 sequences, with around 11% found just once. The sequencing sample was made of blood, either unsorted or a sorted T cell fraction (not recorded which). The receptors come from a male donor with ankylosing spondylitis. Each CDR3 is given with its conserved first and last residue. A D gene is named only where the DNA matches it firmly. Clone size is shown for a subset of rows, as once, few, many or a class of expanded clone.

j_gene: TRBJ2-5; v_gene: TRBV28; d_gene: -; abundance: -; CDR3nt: TGTGCCAGCAGTCGGATTATTTTAGGGGAGACCCAGTACTTC; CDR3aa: CASSRIILGETQYF
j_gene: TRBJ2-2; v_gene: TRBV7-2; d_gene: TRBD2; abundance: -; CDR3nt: TGTGCCAGCAGCCGCCAGCGGGACGTTACCGGGGAGCTGTTTTTT; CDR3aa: CASSRQRDVTGELFF
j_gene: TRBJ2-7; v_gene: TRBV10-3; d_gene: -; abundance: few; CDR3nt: TGTGCCATCAGTGAGCGGCCCGGCGAGCAGTACTTC; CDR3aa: CAISERPGEQYF
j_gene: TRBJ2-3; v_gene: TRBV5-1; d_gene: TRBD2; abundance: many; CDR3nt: TGCGCCAGCTTTACTAGCGGGGTCACAGATACGCAGTATTTT; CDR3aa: CASFTSGVTDTQYF
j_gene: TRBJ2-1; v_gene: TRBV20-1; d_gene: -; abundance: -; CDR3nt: TGCAGTGAGCGGGACAGGCTAAACAATGAGCAGTTCTTC; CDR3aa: CSERDRLNNEQFF
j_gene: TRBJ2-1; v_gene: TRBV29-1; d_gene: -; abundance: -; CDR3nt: TGCAGCGTTGGGGCGGGAAGTTACTACAATGAGCAGTTCTTC; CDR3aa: CSVGAGSYYNEQFF
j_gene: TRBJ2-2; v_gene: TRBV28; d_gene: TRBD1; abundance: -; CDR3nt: TGTGCCAGCAGTTTCGGACAGGAGAACACCGGGGAGCTGTTTTTT; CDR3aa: CASSFGQENTGELFF
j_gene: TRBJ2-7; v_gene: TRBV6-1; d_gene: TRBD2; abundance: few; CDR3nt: TGTGCCAGCCGGAGGAGCGGGAGCAGCAACGAGCAGTACTTC; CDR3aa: CASRRSGSSNEQYF
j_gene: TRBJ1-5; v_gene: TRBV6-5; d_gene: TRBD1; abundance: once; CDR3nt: TGTGCCAGCAGTTTGACAGGGGGCTCCCGGGGTAGTCAGCCCCAGCATTTT; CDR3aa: CASSLTGGSRGSQPQHF
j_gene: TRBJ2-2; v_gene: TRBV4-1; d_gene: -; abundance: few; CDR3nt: TGCGCCAGCAGCCAAGATCCGGGGGGCAGAACCGGGGAGCTGTTTTTT; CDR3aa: CASSQDPGGRTGELFF
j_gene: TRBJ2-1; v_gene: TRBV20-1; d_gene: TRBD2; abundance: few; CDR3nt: TGCAGTGCTGTTACTAGCGGGGGGCTTTACAATGAGCAGTTCTTC; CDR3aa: CSAVTSGGLYNEQFF
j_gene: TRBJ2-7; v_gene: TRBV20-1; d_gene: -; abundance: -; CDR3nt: TGCAGTGTTCCGGGACGCTCCTACGAGCAGTACTTC; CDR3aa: CSVPGRSYEQYF
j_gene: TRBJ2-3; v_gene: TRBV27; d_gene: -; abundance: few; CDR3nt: TGTGCCAGCTGGAAGGACACTCAGGGTACGCAGTATTTT; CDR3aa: CASWKDTQGTQYF
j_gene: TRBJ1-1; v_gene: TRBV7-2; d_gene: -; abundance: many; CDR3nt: TGTGCCAGCAGCTTAACCGGGGCAGCTTTCTTT; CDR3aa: CASSLTGAAFF
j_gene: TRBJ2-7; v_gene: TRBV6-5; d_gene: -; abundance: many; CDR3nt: TGTGCCAGCAGTTACCGCCCTGAAGGGAGCTACGAGCAGTACTTC; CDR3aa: CASSYRPEGSYEQYF
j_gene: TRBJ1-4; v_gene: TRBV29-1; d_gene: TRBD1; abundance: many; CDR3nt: TGCAGCGTCCGCGACAGGGCGTCCGGGAATGAAAAACTGTTTTTT; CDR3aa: CSVRDRASGNEKLFF
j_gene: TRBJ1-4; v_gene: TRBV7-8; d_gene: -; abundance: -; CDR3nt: TGTGCCAGCGGGAGGCTGGGCACGGTTGCTAATGAAAAACTGTTTTTT; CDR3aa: CASGRLGTVANEKLFF
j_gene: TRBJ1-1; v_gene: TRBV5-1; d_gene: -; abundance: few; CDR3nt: TGCGCCAGCAGCTTGGCCAGGGGCAGGGTGAACACTGAAGCTTTCTTT; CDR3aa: CASSLARGRVNTEAFF
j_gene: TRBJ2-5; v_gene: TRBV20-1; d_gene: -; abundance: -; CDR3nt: TGCACCTCGAATAGGGGGCAAGAGACCCAGTACTTC; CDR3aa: CTSNRGQETQYF
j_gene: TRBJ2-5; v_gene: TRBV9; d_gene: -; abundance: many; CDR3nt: TGTGCCAGCAGCGTAGTTGGCAGAGAAGAGACCCAGTACTTC; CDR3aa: CASSVVGREETQYF
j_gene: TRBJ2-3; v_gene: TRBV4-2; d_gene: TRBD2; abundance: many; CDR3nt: TGTGCCAGCAGCCAAACGCCTAGCGGGAGGACAGATACGCAGTATTTT; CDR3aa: CASSQTPSGRTDTQYF
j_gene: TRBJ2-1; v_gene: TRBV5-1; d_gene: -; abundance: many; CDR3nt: TGCGCCAGCAGCTTGTCTTCTAGGGTTCTGGGTGTCAATGAGCAGTTCTTC; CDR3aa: CASSLSSRVLGVNEQFF
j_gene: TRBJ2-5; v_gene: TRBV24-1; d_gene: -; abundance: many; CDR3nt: TGTGCCACCAGTGATTTGGCATTTGGGGGGCGAGAGACCCAGTACTTC; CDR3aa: CATSDLAFGGRETQYF
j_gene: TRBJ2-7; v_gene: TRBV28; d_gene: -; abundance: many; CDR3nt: TGTGCCAGCAGTTTGTGGGACAAGTTTTACGAGCAGTACTTC; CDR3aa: CASSLWDKFYEQYF
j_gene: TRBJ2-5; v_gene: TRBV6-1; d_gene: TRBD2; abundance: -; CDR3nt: TGTGCCAGCAGGGTAGCGGGAATGGAGACCCAGTACTTC; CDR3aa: CASRVAGMETQYF
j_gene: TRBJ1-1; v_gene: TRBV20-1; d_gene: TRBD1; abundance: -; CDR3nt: TGCAGTGCCGCCAGACCGGGACAGCTCACGGTCGTAGCTTTCTTT; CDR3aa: CSAARPGQLTVVAFF
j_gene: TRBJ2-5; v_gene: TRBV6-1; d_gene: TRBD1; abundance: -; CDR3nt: TGTGCCAGCAGGGCCACAGGGGAGTTCGAGACCCAGTACTTC; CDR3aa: CASRATGEFETQYF
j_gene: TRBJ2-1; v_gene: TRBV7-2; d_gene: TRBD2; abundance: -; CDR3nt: TGTGCCAGCAGCCGCCGGGGGGGCGAGTACAATGAGCAGTTCTTC; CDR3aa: CASSRRGGEYNEQFF
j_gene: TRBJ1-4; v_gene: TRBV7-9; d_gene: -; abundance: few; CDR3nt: TGTGCCAGCAGCTTAGGGACAAGCGTCTATGAAAAACTGTTTTTT; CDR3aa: CASSLGTSVYEKLFF
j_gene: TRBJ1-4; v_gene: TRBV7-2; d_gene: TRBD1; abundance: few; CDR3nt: TGTGCCAGCAGCCTACAGGGGGGCAATGAAAAACTGTTTTTT; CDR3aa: CASSLQGGNEKLFF
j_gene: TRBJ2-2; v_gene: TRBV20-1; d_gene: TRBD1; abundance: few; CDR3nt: TGCAGTGCTAGGGCCGGTCCCGGGACAGGGATGGCGACCGGGGAGCTGTTTTTT; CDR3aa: CSARAGPGTGMATGELFF
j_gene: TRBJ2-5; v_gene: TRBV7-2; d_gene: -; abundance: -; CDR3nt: TGTGCCAGCAGCTTGTGGGGCATGGGAGAGACCCAGTACTTC; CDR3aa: CASSLWGMGETQYF
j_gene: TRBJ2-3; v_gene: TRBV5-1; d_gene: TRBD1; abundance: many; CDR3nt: TGCGCCAGCAGCTTATTGCAGGGGGCGGAAGATACGCAGTATTTT; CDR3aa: CASSLLQGAEDTQYF
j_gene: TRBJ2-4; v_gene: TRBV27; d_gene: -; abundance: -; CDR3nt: TGTGCCAGCAGCCTGTTTGTGGGTGTCAAAAACATTCAGTACTTC; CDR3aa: CASSLFVGVKNIQYF
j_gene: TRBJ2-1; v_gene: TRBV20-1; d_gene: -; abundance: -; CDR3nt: TGCAGTGCTAGTCACCTCGGGGAGTTCTTC; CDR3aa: CSASHLGEFF
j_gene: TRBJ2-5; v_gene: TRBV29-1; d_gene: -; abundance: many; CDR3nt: TGCAGCGTTGGCGGAGAGACCCAGTACTTC; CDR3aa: CSVGGETQYF
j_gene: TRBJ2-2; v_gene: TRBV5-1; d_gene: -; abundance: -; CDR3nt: TGCGCCAGCCGGAAGGGGGGAGACACCGGGGAGCTGTTTTTT; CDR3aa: CASRKGGDTGELFF
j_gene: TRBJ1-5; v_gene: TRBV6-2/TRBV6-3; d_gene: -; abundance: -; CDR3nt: TGTGCCAGCAGCGCCGGGACACTTAGCAATCAGCCCCAGCATTTT; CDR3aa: CASSAGTLSNQPQHF
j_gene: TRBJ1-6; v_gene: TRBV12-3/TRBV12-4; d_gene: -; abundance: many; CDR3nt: TGTGCCAGCAGTTTCTACGGGCCTAATTCACCCCTCCACTTT; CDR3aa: CASSFYGPNSPLHF
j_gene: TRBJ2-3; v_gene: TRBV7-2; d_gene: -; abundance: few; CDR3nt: TGTGCCAGCAGCTTAGTAAAACAGACCTCTAGCACAGATACGCAGTATTTT; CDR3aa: CASSLVKQTSSTDTQYF
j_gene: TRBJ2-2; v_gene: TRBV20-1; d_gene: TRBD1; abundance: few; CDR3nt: TGCAGTGCTTGGACAGGGAGGACCGGGGAGCTGTTTTTT; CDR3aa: CSAWTGRTGELFF
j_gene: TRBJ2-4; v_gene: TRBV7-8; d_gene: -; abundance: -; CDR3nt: TGTGCCAGCAGCGCTACCGGCTATACTCATAGGAACTTC; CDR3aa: CASSATGYTHRNF
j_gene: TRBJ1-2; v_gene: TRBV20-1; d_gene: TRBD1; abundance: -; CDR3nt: TGCAGTGCTATTCAAGGAGGGGGCTACGGTGGCTACACCTTC; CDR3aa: CSAIQGGGYGGYTF
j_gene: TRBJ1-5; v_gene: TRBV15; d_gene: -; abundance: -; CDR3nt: TGTGCCACCAGCAGACCTTATAGCAATCAGCCCCAGCATTTT; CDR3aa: CATSRPYSNQPQHF
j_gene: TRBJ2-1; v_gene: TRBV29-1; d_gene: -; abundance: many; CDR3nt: TGCAGCGTTGGTGCGGGCCATTTGACGGGGAATGAGCAGTTCTTC; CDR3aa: CSVGAGHLTGNEQFF
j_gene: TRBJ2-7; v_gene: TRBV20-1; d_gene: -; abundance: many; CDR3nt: TGCAGTGCTAGAGTTGACAAAGCCTACGAGCAGTACTTC; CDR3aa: CSARVDKAYEQYF
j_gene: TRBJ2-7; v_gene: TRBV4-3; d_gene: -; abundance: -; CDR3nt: TGCGCCAGCAGCCCCCCGAGTCGGGGAGAGGGCGAGCAGTACTTC; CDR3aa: CASSPPSRGEGEQYF
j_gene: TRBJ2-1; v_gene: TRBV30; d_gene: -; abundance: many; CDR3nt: TGTGCCTGGAGTGCTGTGGGGCTTAGCCTATACAATGAGCAGTTCTTC; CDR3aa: CAWSAVGLSLYNEQFF
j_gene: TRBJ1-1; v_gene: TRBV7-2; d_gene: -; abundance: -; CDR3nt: TGTGCCAGCCGCTCCAGGGGAGGTGGGATGAACACTGAAGCTTTCTTT; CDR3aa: CASRSRGGGMNTEAFF
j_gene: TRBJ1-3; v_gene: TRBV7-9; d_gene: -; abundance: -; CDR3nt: TGTGCCAGCAGCTTAATGGCCGCTGGAAACACCATATATTTT; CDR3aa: CASSLMAAGNTIYF
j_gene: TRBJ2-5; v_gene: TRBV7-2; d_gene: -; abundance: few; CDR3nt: TGTGCCAGCAGCTATAAGGTCCAAGAGACCCAGTACTTC; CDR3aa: CASSYKVQETQYF
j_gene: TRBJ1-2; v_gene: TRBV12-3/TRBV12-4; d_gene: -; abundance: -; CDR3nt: TGTGCCAGCAGTTCCCACGCCGAACGATTCTATGGCTACACCTTC; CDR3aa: CASSSHAERFYGYTF
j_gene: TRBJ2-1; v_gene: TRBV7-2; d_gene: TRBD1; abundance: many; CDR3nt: TGTGCCAGCAGCTTAACAGGGGCCAATGAGCAGTTCTTC; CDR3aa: CASSLTGANEQFF